What follows is one T cell receptor beta chain and its context. Germline CDR1 reads MNHEY; CDR2 reads SVGAGI. The CDR3 extends over 13 amino acids. Trimming removed 7 bases from V and 6 bases from J, with 13 bases in between. The entry originates in a study of Ad26.COV2.S vaccination and SARS-CoV-2 variants. Treatment denoted: 15 to 20 received Ad26.COV2.S at low or high dose, single or two shots; a few received placebo; per-sample allocation not given. Each sample was drawn 63 days after the first injection (of vaccine or placebo). Adults aged 18-55 years in Boston included the donor. Sequenced by immunoSEQ multiplex PCR; TCRdb stores in-frame clones only, minus some. Found here are around 450,000 clones, about 91% of them singletons; the top ten hold about 2.4%.

The V gene is TRBV6-5, the J gene TRBJ1-5, with a weak D call TRBD1 (6 bases). The receptor was isolated from a person between 18 and 60 years old who received the Ad26.COV2.S COVID-19 vaccine or a placebo. The sample consisted of peripheral blood, taken in a trial of Ad26.COV2.S vaccine versus placebo. The CDR3 is CASTRAGAQPQHF. DNA for the CDR3: TGTGCCAGCACACGAGCAGGGGCTCAGCCCCAGCATTTT.